This T cell receptor (beta chain) was identified in a study of response to subunit inactivated influenza vaccine. One entry per CDR3 protein results from TCRdb running MiXCR on the RT-PCR reads. There are roughly 790,000 distinct CDR3 sequences in the sample; around 20% occur only once, and 9.5% to 13% lies in the top ten. Turning to this clonotype: Its antigen is unknown.

Notes on the study in general: Authors proposed each seasonal influenza vaccination draws in few new T cells.

V lost 3 bases to trimming and J lost 7 bases, with 13 bases between them. The CDR3 extends over 13 amino acids. The specimen comprised PBMCs from blood, sampled approximately 5 days after vaccination. This sequence originates from a man between 45 and 60 years old who received an inactivated influenza vaccine. The genes are TRBV12-3 or TRBV12-4 and TRBJ2-7, with unresolved D. Here the CDR3 reads CASSFGGAREQYF. The CDR3 region has the DNA TGTGCCAGCAGTTTTGGTGGAGCTCGGGAGCAGTACTTC.